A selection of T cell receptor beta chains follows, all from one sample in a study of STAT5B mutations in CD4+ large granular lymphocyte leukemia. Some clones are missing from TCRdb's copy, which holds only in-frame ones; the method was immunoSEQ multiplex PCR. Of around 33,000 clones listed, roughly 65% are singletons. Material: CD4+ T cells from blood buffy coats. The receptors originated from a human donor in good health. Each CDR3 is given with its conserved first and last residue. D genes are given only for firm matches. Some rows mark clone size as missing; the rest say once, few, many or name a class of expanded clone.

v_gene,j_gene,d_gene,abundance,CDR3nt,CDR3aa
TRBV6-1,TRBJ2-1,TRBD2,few,TGTGCCAGCAGTACGGGCAGCGGGGGGAACAATGAGCAGTTCTTC,CASSTGSGGNNEQFF
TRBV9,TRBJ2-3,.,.,TGTGCCAGCAGCGTAGGAGGGGGAGCAGATACGCAGTATTTT,CASSVGGGADTQYF
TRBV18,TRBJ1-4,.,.,TGTGCCAGCTCATTGACAGTAGGAGATGAAAAACTGTTTTTT,CASSLTVGDEKLFF
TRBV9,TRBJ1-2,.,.,TGTGCCAGCAGCGTGGGTTTGTCGTATGGCTACACCTTC,CASSVGLSYGYTF
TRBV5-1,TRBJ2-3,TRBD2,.,TGCGCCAGCAGCTTAAGCGGGGGGACAGATACGCAGTATTTT,CASSLSGGTDTQYF
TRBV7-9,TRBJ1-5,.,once,TGTGCCAGCAGCTCGACTCAAGCCTGGGGACAGCCCCAGCATTTT,CASSSTQAWGQPQHF
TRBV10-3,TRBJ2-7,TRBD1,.,TGTGCCGTTACTGGTACCGGGACAGGGGGGGGCGAGCAGTACTTC,CAVTGTGTGGGEQYF
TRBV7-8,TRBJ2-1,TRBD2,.,TGTGCCAGCAGCTTAGCGCCAAGCGGGGGGTACAATGAGCAGTTCTTC,CASSLAPSGGYNEQFF
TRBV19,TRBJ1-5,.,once,TGTGCCAGTACCCTCGTTCCCGGGGCATCGCCCCAGCATTTT,CASTLVPGASPQHF
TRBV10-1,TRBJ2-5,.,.,TGCGCCAGCAGTGAGATACCGTACCAAGAGACCCAGTACTTC,CASSEIPYQETQYF
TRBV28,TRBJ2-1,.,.,TGTGCCAGCAGCAGGGTCCCGGGTAATGAGCAGTTCTTC,CASSRVPGNEQFF
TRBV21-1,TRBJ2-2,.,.,TGTGCCAGCAGCAAAGTCTTCGGCGGGGATACCGGGGAGCTGTTTTTT,CASSKVFGGDTGELFF
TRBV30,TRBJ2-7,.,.,TGTGCCTGGAGCGTTCTTGGGAAGGGCCCCTACGAGCAGTACTTC,CAWSVLGKGPYEQYF
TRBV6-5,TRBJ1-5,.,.,TGTGCCAGCACCCAGGGTAACGGCAATCAGCCCCAGCATTTT,CASTQGNGNQPQHF
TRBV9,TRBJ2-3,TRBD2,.,TGTGCCAGCAGCGTAGGTCTAGCGGGGGGGGATACGCAGTATTTT,CASSVGLAGGDTQYF
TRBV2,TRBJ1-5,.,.,TGTGCCAGCAGTGGGTACAGGGATAATCAGCCCCAGCATTTT,CASSGYRDNQPQHF
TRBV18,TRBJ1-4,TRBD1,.,TGTGCCAGCTCACCTCCGGGACAGGGAAGGGAAAAACTGTTTTTT,CASSPPGQGREKLFF
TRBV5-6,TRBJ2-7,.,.,TGTGCCAGCAGCTTCCAGCGAGAGCAGTACTTC,CASSFQREQYF
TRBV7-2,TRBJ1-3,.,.,TGTGCCAGCAGCTTAGGTACCTCTGGAAACACCATATATTTT,CASSLGTSGNTIYF
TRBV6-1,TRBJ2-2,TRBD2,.,TGTGCCAGCAGTCCCAGAGCGGGGGCCGGGGAGCTGTTTTTT,CASSPRAGAGELFF
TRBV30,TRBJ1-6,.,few,TGTGCCTGGAGTATCCGGGGTGGCTCACCCCTCCACTTT,CAWSIRGGSPLHF
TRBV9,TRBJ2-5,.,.,TGTGCCAGCAGCGTTTCTCCAGGCGGGGAAAAGACCCAGTACTTC,CASSVSPGGEKTQYF
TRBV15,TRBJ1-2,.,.,TGTGCCACCAGCAGAGATCTGATCGACACCGGCTATGGCTACACCTTC,CATSRDLIDTGYGYTF
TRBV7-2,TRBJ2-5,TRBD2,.,TGTGCCAGCAGCTTAGCGAGGAGGCCTAGCGGGGGGCAGACCCAGTACTTC,CASSLARRPSGGQTQYF
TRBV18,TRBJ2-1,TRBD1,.,TGTGCCAGCTCATCGACGGCCGGGACAGGGGACAATGAGCAGTTCTTC,CASSSTAGTGDNEQFF
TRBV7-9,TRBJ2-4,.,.,TGTGCCAGCAGCTTATCAGTGCGAGCCAAAAACATTCAGTACTTC,CASSLSVRAKNIQYF
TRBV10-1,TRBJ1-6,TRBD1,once,TGCGCCAGCAATCGCGGACAGGAGTATAATTCACCCCTCCACTTT,CASNRGQEYNSPLHF
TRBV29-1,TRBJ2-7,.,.,TGCAGCGTTCGGGGATCTCACTACGAGCAGTACTTC,CSVRGSHYEQYF
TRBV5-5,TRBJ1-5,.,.,TGTGCCAGCAGCTTCGCCCAGGAGGTTCAGCCCCAGCATTTT,CASSFAQEVQPQHF
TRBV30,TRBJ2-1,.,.,TGTGCCTGGATTTGGAGGCAGGGAACCTACAATGAGCAGTTCTTC,CAWIWRQGTYNEQFF
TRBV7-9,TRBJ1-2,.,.,TGTGCCAGCAGCTTCCGCCAGGGCCGCCTTAACTATGGCTACACCTTC,CASSFRQGRLNYGYTF